The clone carrying this T cell receptor beta chain was seen a single time. Antigen specificity is unknown. One junction end does not reproduce the germline sequence, and a read error may be involved. The data derive from a study of Graves' ophthalmopathy and Graves' hyperthyroidism. Whole-study findings and limits: A majority of expanded thyroid clonotypes exceeding 0.001 frequency were likewise present in blood. The model's prediction of ophthalmopathy progression had 70.59% sensitivity and 72% to 80% specificity.

Disease in donors with ophthalmopathy had moderate-to-severe activity, CAS ≥3, NOSPECS ≥4 and under 3 months' duration. Clinical symptoms, serum thyroxine, TRAb, thyroid ultrasound and orbital computed tomography determined diagnosis. Germline CDR1 and CDR2: SGHVS and FQNEAQ. The CDR3 totals 15 residues. Amplification targeted the TCR beta CDR3 regions, with RNA transcripts as the source material. RT-PCR was first run with HTBI primers, then multiplex PCR in a second round. TCRdb redid the calling of the multiplex PCR reads with MiXCR, one entry per CDR3 protein. The profile covers hundreds of thousands of distinct CDR3 sequences, with about two fifths appearing a single time and roughly 3% taken by the ten largest.

The TCR comes from an adult man with Graves' ophthalmopathy. The V gene is TRBV7-8, the J gene TRBJ2-5; D gene uncertain. Sample: peripheral blood. The chain's CDR3 is CASSSVARPPETQYF. The CDR3 DNA reads as TGTGCCAGCAGCTCAGTAGCTAGGCCGCCTGAGACCCAGTATTTC.